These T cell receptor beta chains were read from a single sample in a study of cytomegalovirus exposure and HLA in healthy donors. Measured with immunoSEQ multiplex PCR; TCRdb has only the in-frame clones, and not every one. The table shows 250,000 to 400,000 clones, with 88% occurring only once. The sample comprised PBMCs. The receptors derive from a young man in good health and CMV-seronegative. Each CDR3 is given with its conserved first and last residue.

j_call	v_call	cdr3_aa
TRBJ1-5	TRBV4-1	CASSQGGHILNQPQHF
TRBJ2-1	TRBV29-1	CSVETPGRQQFF
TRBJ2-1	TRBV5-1	CASSLTGGTSSYNEQFF
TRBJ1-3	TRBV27	CASSSTGGSSGNTIYF
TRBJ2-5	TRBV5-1	CASSSTVLAGGKYF
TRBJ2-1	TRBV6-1	CASSSRDFYNEQFF
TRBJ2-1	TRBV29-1	CSVENSGTSGGFSSYNEQFF
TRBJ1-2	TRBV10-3	CAISAPGQDYGYTF
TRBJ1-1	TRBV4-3	CASSQLPQGAGTEAFF
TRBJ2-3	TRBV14	CASSHRLAQRDTQYF
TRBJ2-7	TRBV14	CASSDDRYEQYF
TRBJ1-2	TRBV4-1	CASSQVFTANRNYGYTF
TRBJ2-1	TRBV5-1	CASSALAGGALNEQFF
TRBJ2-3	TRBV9	CASSERKWWGQSTDTQYF
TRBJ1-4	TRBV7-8	CASSQHPGQGLIWGEKLFF
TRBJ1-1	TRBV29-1	CSVVTREGTEAFF
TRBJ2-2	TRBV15	CATSRSPPGQGTGELFF
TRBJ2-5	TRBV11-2	CASSLDRLGRQETQYF
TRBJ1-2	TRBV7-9	CASTLGQSQNYGYTF
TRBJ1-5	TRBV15	CATSRPRGGMNQPQHF